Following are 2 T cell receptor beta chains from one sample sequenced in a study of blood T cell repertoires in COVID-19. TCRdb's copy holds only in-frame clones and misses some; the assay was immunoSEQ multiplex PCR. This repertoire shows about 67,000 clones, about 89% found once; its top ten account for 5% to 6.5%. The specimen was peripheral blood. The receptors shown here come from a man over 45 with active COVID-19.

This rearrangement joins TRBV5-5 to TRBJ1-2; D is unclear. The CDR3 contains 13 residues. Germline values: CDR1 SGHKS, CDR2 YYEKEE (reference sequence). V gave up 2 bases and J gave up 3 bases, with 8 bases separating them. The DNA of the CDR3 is TGTGCCAGCAGCTTACGGGGAGACTATGGCTACACCTTC. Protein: CASSLRGDYGYTF.

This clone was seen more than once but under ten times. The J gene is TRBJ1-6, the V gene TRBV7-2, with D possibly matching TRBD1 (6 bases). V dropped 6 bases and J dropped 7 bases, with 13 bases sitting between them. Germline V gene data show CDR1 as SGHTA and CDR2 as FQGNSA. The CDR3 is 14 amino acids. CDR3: CASRQGRDNSPLHF. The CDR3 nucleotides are TGTGCCAGCAGACAGGGAAGGGACAATTCACCCCTCCACTTT.